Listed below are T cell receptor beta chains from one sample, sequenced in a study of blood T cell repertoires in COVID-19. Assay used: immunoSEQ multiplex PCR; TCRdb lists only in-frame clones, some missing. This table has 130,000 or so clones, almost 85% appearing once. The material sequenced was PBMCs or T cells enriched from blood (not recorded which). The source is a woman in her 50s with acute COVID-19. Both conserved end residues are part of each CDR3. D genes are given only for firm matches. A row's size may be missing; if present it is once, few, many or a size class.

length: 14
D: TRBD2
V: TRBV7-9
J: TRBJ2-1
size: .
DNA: TGTGCCAGCAGCTCTAGCGGGAGACTGCATGAGCAGTTCTTC
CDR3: CASSSSGRLHEQFF

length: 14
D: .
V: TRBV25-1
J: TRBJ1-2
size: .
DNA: TGTGCCAGCAGTAACGGGGGTTCCCCCTATGGCTACACCTTC
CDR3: CASSNGGSPYGYTF

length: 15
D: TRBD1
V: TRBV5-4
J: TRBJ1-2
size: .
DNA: TGTGCCAGCAGCCCAACAGGGGGCGCTGACTATGGCTACACCTTC
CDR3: CASSPTGGADYGYTF

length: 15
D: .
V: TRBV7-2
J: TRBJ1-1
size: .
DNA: TGTGCCAGCAGCTTCCTCCCTACCGAGGACACTGAAGCTTTCTTT
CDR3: CASSFLPTEDTEAFF

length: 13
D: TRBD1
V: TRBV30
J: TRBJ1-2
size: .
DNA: TGTGCCTGGGACGACAGGGAGAACTATGGCTACACCTTC
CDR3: CAWDDRENYGYTF

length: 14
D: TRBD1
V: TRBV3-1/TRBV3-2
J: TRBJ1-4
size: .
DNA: TGTGCCAGCAGCCAGTGGGGACAGAATGAAAAACTGTTTTTT
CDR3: CASSQWGQNEKLFF

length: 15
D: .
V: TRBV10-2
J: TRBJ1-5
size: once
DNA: TGCGCCAGCAGGTTGGACACGGCCCCCGGTCAGCCCCAGCATTTT
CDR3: CASRLDTAPGQPQHF

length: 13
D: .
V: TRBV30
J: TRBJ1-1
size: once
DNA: TGTGCCTGGGAACTGGCAGGGAACACTGAAGCTTTCTTT
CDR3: CAWELAGNTEAFF

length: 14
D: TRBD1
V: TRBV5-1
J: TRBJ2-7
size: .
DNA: TGCGCCAGCAGCTTCGGGACAGGGGGCAACGAGCAGTACTTC
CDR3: CASSFGTGGNEQYF

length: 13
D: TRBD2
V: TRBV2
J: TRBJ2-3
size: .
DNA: TGTGCCAGCTGCACTAGCGGCACAGATACGCAGTATTTT
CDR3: CASCTSGTDTQYF

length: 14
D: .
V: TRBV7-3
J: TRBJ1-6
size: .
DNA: TGTGCCAGCAGCGAACAGGGAACAAATTCACCCCTCCACTTT
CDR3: CASSEQGTNSPLHF

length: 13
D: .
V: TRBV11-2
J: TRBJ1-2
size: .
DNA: TGTGCCAGCAGCCCGGACAGTAACTATGGCTACACCTTC
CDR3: CASSPDSNYGYTF

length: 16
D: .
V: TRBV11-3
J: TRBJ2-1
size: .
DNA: TGTGCCAGCAGCTTTGATAGCGGTTGGTCCTACAATGAGCAGTTCTTC
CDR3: CASSFDSGWSYNEQFF

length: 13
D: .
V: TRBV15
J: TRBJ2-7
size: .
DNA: TGTGCCACCAGCACTACGGGGGATTACGAGCAGTACTTC
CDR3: CATSTTGDYEQYF

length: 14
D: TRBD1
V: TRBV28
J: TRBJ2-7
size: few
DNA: TGTGCCAGCAGGCCCTCTTACAGGGGCTACGAGCAGTACTTC
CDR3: CASRPSYRGYEQYF

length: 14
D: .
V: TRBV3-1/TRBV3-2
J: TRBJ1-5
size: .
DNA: TGTGCCAGCAGCCGTTCGGCAGGGTACCAGCCCCAGCATTTT
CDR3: CASSRSAGYQPQHF

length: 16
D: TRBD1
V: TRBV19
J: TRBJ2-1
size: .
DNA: TGTGCCAGTAGTCTGACAGGGGGCAATACCCACAATGAGCAGTTCTTC
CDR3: CASSLTGGNTHNEQFF

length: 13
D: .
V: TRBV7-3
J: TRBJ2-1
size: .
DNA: TGTGCCAGCAGCTTAACATCGGACACGTCGGTATTCTTC
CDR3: CASSLTSDTSVFF

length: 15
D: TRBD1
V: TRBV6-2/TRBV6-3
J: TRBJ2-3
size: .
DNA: TGTGCCAGCAGTTCGTTGACAGGGTTAGCTAATACGCAGTATTTT
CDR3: CASSSLTGLANTQYF

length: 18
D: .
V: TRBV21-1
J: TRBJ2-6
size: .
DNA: TGTGCCAGGGACGGTGAGACAGGGGTTCCTCGAGGGGCCAACGTCCTGACTTTC
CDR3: CARDGETGVPRGANVLTF

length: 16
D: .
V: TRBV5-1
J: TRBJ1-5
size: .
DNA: TGCGCCAGCAGCCCAACTTCCGGTACCGGCAATCAGCCCCAGCATTTT
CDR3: CASSPTSGTGNQPQHF

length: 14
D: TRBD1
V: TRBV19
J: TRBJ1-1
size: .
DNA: TGTGCCAGTAGTATTGAGGGGGCTGACACTGAAGCTTTCTTT
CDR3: CASSIEGADTEAFF

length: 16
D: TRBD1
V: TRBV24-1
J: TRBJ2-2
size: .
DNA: TGTGCCACTAGAAAAAAACAGGGGGCCCGGACCGGGGAGCTGTTTTTT
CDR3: CATRKKQGARTGELFF

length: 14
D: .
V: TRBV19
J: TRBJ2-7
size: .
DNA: TGTGCCAGTAGTATCGCAGGGTTGGGGTACGAGCAGTACTTC
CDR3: CASSIAGLGYEQYF

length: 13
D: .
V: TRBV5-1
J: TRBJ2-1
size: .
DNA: TGCGCCAGCAGCTTGGCGGTGGGCTATGAGCAGTTCTTC
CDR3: CASSLAVGYEQFF

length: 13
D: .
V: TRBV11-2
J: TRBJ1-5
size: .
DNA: TGTGCCAGCAGTTCCGGTGCGGGTCAGCCCCAGCATTTT
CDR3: CASSSGAGQPQHF

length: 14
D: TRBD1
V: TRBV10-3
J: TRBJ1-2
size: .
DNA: TGTGCCATCAGTAACCACGGGACAGATTATGGCTACACCTTC
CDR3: CAISNHGTDYGYTF

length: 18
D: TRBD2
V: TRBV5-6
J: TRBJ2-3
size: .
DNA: TGTGCCAGCAGCTTGTGGTTCGATGCGGGAGCTTCGACAGATACGCAGTATTTT
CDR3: CASSLWFDAGASTDTQYF

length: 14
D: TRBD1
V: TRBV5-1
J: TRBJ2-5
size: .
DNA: TGCGCCAGCAGCACAGGACAGGGGGAGGAGACCCAGTACTTC
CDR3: CASSTGQGEETQYF

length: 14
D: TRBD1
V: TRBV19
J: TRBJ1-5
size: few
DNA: TGTGCCAGTAGTATAGTAGAGGGGGCCCAGCCCCAGCATTTT
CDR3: CASSIVEGAQPQHF

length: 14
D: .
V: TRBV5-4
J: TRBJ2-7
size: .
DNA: TGTGCCAGCAGCTTGCCAGGGTCCTTCAGGGAGCAGTACTTC
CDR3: CASSLPGSFREQYF

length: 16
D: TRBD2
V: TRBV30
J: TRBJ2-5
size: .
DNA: TGTGCCTGGAGATTCTGGAGAGCGGGAGGGATAGAGACCCAGTACTTC
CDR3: CAWRFWRAGGIETQYF

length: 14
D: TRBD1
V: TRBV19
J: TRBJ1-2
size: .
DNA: TGTGCCAGTAGTATCGGACAGGGACAATATGGCTACACCTTC
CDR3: CASSIGQGQYGYTF

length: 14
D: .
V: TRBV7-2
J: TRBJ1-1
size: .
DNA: TGTGCCAGCAGCCCCACCCCCGGGAACACTGAAGCTTTCTTT
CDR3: CASSPTPGNTEAFF

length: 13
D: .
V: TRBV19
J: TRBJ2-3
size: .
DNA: TGTGCCAGTAGTATGAACGGGAGAGGTACGCAGTATTTT
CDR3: CASSMNGRGTQYF

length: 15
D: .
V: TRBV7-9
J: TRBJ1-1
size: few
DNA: TGTGCCAGCAGTCTCGGAGGCAGGGGGAACACTGAAGCTTTCTTT
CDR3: CASSLGGRGNTEAFF

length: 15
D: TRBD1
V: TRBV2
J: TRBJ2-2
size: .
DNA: TGTGCCAGCAGTGGACAGGGTCTGAACACCGGGGAGCTGTTTTTT
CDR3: CASSGQGLNTGELFF

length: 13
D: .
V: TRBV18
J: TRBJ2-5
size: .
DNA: TGTGCCAGCTCACGGGATAGCGGAGAGACCCAGTACTTC
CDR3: CASSRDSGETQYF

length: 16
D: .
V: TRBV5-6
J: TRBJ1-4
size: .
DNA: TGTGCCAGCAGCTTGAATTCGGTGTCCCTGGGAGGAAAACTGTTTTTT
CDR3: CASSLNSVSLGGKLFF

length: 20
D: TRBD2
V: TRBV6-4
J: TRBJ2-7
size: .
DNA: TGTGCCAGCAGTGACCGCCGATCGGCTAGCGGGGGTCTCCGTACCTACGAGCAGTACTTC
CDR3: CASSDRRSASGGLRTYEQYF

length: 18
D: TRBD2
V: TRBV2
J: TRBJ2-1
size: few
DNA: TGTGCCAGCAGCGACCCGCGTGGTAGAGCGGGAGGGCCTAATGAGCAGTTCTTC
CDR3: CASSDPRGRAGGPNEQFF

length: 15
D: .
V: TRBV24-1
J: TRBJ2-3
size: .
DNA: TGTGCCACCAGTGATTTCTACGAGGGAGCAGATACGCAGTATTTT
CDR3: CATSDFYEGADTQYF

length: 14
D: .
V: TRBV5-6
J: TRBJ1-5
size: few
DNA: TGTGCCAGCAGCCCCCGGGGTAGCAATCAGCCCCAGCATTTT
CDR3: CASSPRGSNQPQHF

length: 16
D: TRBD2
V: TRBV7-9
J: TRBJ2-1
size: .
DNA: TGTGCCAGCAGCCCCCGGACTAGCGGGAAATGGAATGAGCAGTTCTTC
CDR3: CASSPRTSGKWNEQFF

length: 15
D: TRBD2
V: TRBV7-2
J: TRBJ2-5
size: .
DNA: TGTGCCAGCAGCTTAGTGGCGAGCGGGAGAGAGACCCAGTACTTC
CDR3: CASSLVASGRETQYF

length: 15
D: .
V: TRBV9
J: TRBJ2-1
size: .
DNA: TGTGCCAGCAGCGTAGCGGGTGGGGCCGTCAATGAGCAGTTCTTC
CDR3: CASSVAGGAVNEQFF

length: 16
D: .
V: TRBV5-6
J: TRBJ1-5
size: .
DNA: TGTGCCAGCAGCTTGCGACTTGGAGGGTTCAATCAGCCCCAGCATTTT
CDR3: CASSLRLGGFNQPQHF

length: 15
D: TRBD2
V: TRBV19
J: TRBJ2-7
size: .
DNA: TGTGCCAGTAGTCTTCGGACTAGCGGGAGAGGCGAGCAGTACTTC
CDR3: CASSLRTSGRGEQYF

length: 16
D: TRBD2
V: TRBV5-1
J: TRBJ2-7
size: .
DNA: TGCGCCAGCAGCTTGCGTCCTAGCGGGAGCTCCTACGAGCAGTACTTC
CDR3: CASSLRPSGSSYEQYF

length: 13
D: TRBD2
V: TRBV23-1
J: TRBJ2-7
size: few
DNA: TGCGCCAGCGGGACTAGCGGCCCCTACGAGCAGTACTTC
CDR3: CASGTSGPYEQYF

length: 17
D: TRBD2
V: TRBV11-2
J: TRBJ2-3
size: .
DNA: TGTGCCAGCAGCTCAGAATATAGCGGGAGTACGGCAGATACGCAGTATTTT
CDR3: CASSSEYSGSTADTQYF

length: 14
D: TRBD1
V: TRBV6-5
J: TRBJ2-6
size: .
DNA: TGTGCCAGTCGAGGGGGCGCTGGGGCCAACGTCCTGACTTTC
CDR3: CASRGGAGANVLTF

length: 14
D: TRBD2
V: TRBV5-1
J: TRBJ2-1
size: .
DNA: TGCGCCAGCAGTTCCCGCGGGAGCCGCAATGAGCAGTTCTTC
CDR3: CASSSRGSRNEQFF

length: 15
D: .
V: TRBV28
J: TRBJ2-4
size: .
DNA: TGTGCCAGCAGCTTAGGGGACGGATCAGGGGACATTCAGTACTTC
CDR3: CASSLGDGSGDIQYF

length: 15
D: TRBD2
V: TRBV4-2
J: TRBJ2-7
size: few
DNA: TGTGCCAGCAGCCAAGATTTGCGGGAGAGGGACGAGCAGTACTTC
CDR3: CASSQDLRERDEQYF

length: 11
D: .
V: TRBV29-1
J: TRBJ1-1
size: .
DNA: TGCAGCGCCTACAGGAGCACTGAAGCTTTCTTT
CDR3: CSAYRSTEAFF

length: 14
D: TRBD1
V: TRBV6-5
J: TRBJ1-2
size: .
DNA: TGTGCCAGCACGGGAACAGGGGGTATCTATGGCTACACCTTC
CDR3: CASTGTGGIYGYTF

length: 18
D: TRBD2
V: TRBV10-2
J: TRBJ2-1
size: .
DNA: TGCGCCAGCAGTTCCCCCCTAGCGGGAACGAGCTCCTACAATGAGCAGTTCTTC
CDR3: CASSSPLAGTSSYNEQFF

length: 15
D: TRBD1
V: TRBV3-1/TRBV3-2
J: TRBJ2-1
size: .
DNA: TGTGCCAGCAGCCAAGATCCAGGGGGTGGCAATGAGCAGTTCTTC
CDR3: CASSQDPGGGNEQFF

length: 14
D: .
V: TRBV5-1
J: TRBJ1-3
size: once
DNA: TGCGCCAGCAGCTCACAGGGTTCTGGAAACACCATATATTTT
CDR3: CASSSQGSGNTIYF